The table lists the clone carrying this T cell receptor beta chain with a few counts. Its antigen is unidentified. The data stem from a study of T cells in Graves' hyperthyroidism and ophthalmopathy. Researchers took RNA transcripts and amplified the TCR beta CDR3 regions from them. A set of HTBI primers served as the primers for a first-round RT-PCR of the TCR CDR3. TCRdb reprocessed the multiplex PCR reads with MiXCR, giving one entry per CDR3 protein. This repertoire shows more than 350,000 distinct CDR3 sequences, about 17% found once; its top ten account for 34%. Findings of the study overall: Most expanded thyroid clonotypes above 0.001 also appeared in blood.

V was shortened by 1 base and J by 1 base, with 7 bases between the two germline ends. There are 14 residues in the CDR3. In germline, CDR1 is LNHDA, CDR2 SQIVND (reference sequence). Input material: blood. The sequence derives from a woman aged 25 to 45 with Graves' hyperthyroidism that later progressed to Graves' ophthalmopathy. The chain combines TRBV19 with TRBJ1-1; D ambiguous. CDR3 nucleotides: TGTGCCAGTAGTATAGGGGTTGGGAACACTGAAGCTTTCTTT. This encodes CASSIGVGNTEAFF.